The 30 T cell receptor beta chains in this list originate from one sample, sequenced in a study of cytomegalovirus exposure and HLA in healthy donors. Vbeta (60) and Jbeta (13) primers were used in the PCR. Sequencing was performed with immunoSEQ multiplex PCR; in TCRdb, only in-frame clones are kept and a portion is missing. The sample lists approximately 100,000 clones; 60% to 85% were seen once. The sample taken for sequencing was PBMCs. The receptors derive from a man aged 50 to 59 in good health and CMV-seropositive.

Only a few counts were recorded for this clone. V gene TRBV5-8 combines with J gene TRBJ2-5; 9 bases agree with TRBD1. The CDR3 extends over 14 amino acids. Germline CDR1 is SGHTS and CDR2 is YDEGEE. J gave up 3 bases and V 0 bases, and 0 bases lay outside the gene matches. This chain's CDR3 is CASSLGDREETQYF. CDR3 nucleotide sequence: TGTGCCAGCAGCTTGGGGGACAGGGAAGAGACCCAGTACTTC.

V is TRBV27 and J is TRBJ2-2; 11 bases match TRBD2. Trimming at V came to 2 bases and at J to 6 bases, leaving 5 bases not matched to a gene. Germline assignment: CDR1 MNHEY and CDR2 SMNVEV (reference sequence). The CDR3 has 16 amino acids. Here the CDR3 reads CASSLLVAGGSGELFF. The CDR3 DNA is TGTGCCAGCAGTTTACTAGTAGCGGGAGGGTCCGGGGAGCTGTTTTTT.

The chain uses TRBV19 and TRBJ1-5, with 8 bases fitting TRBD1. The germline V gene has CDR1 LNHDA and CDR2 SQIVND (reference sequence). The CDR3 is made up of 15 amino acids. V trimming: 3 bases; J trimming: 8 bases; junction bases outside the gene matches: 9. The CDR3 reads CASSITGGSTKPQHF. CDR3 in DNA: TGTGCCAGTAGTATCACAGGGGGAAGTACTAAGCCCCAGCATTTT. The whole variable domain, remainder taken from reference TRBV19 and TRBJ1-5, is DGGITQSPKYLFRKEGQNVTLSCEQNLNHDAMYWYRQDPGQGLRLIYYSQIVNDFQKGDIAEGYSVSREKKESFPLTVTSAQKNPTAFYLCASSITGGSTKPQHFGDGTRLSIL.

The chain recombines TRBV28 with TRBJ2-4; TRBD1 aligns across 9 bases. There are 13 residues in the CDR3. V was pared by 6 bases and J by 16 bases, with 13 bases of the junction left unmatched. Germline assignment: CDR1 MDHEN and CDR2 SYDVKM. Written as DNA, the CDR3 is TGTGCCAGCAGGTTAGGGGAATGGGGACAGGGCTACTTC. Protein sequence: CASRLGEWGQGYF. The whole variable domain, remainder taken from reference TRBV28 and TRBJ2-4, is DVKVTQSSRYLVKRTGEKVFLECVQDMDHENMFWYRQDPGLGLRLIYFSYDVKMKEKGDIPEGYSVSREKKERFSLILESASTNQTSMYLCASRLGEWGQGYFGAGTRLSVL.

The chain has TRBV18 and TRBJ2-3, with TRBD1 as a possible D gene (5 bases). The CDR3 is 16 amino acids. From germline, CDR1 is KGHSH and CDR2 LQKENI. The V and J ends lost 1 base and 9 bases respectively, with 20 bases between them. The CDR3 region is CASSPRTLGAGVTQYF. CDR3 in DNA: TGTGCCAGCTCACCACGAACGCTAGGGGCTGGGGTCACGCAGTATTTT.

The chain is built from TRBV2 and TRBJ2-7; D is unresolved. Germline assignment: CDR1 SNHLY and CDR2 FYNNEI. This CDR3 comprises 15 residues. Between the trimmed V and J ends, which lost 6 bases and 4 bases, there was a span of 19 bases. CDR3 DNA sequence: TGTGCCAGCAGCCTCGGTATCGCCCCTACGTACGAGCAGTACTTC. Protein: CASSLGIAPTYEQYF.

V gene TRBV30 combines with J gene TRBJ1-2; D gene uncertain. V was trimmed by 1 base and J by 10 bases, leaving 13 bases between them. Germline assignment: CDR1 GTSNPN and CDR2 SVGIG (reference sequence). This CDR3 region has 12 residues. The CDR3 loop is CAWSAPPSAYTF. The CDR3 DNA sequence: TGTGCCTGGAGTGCCCCGCCTAGCGCCTACACCTTC.

The chain joins TRBV7-9 to TRBJ1-1, with 11 bases aligning to TRBD1. Germline V CDR1 and CDR2: SEHNR, FQNEAQ (reference sequence). V was pared by 3 bases and J by 4 bases, with 7 bases of the junction left unmatched. The CDR3 runs to 16 residues. In nucleotides, the CDR3 is TGTGCCAGCAGCTTGAGGGGGACAGGGGGGATCACTGAAGCTTTCTTT. This codes for CASSLRGTGGITEAFF.

As regards this clone: A much larger clone sits a single nucleotide away, making a read error possible. The chain carries TRBV27 and TRBJ2-7; TRBD2 might be the D (5 bases). Germline loops: CDR1 MNHEY, CDR2 SMNVEV (reference sequence). This CDR3 region has 11 residues. V was shortened by 5 bases and J by 3 bases, with 5 bases between the two germline ends. The CDR3 DNA reads as TGTGCCAGCAGTGACTACTACGAGCAGTACTTC. Its protein is CASSDYYEQYF.

The chain couples TRBV6-6 to TRBJ1-3; D is ambiguous. V was cut by 0 bases and J by 2 bases, with 5 bases left in between. The CDR3 spans 14 residues. From germline, CDR1 is MNHNY and CDR2 SVGAGI (reference sequence). CDR3 sequence reads: CASSYSAAGNTIYF. The CDR3 DNA reads TGTGCCAGCAGTTACTCGGCAGCTGGAAACACCATATATTTT.

The chain employs TRBV5-1 and TRBJ1-6, with unresolved D. The CDR3 extends over 13 amino acids. V was trimmed by 4 bases and J by 7 bases, leaving 9 bases between them. Germline-derived CDR1 and CDR2 are SGHRS and YFSETQ. The CDR3 loop reads CASSTLENSPLHF. The CDR3 region has the DNA TGCGCCAGCAGCACCTTAGAGAATTCACCCCTCCACTTT.

The V and J genes are TRBV19 and TRBJ2-1, with TRBD1 matching 10 bases. Germline lookup yields CDR1 LNHDA and CDR2 SQIVND (reference sequence). The CDR3 covers 13 residues. V shed 9 bases, J shed 10 bases, and the junction held 9 bases outside the gene matches. CDR3 sequence reads: CASAGTGVKEQFF. In nucleotides, the CDR3 is TGTGCCAGCGCTGGGACAGGGGTAAAGGAGCAGTTCTTC.

This chain connects TRBV6-5 to TRBJ2-7, with 9 bases identical to TRBD1. The CDR3 consists of 15 residues. CDR1 and CDR2 from the germline V gene are MNHEY and SVGAGI. J gave up 1 base and V 5 bases, and 6 bases lay outside the gene matches. In DNA, the CDR3 is TGTGCCAGCAGTCCCGGGACAGGGTTATCCTACGAGCAGTACTTC. Amino acid sequence: CASSPGTGLSYEQYF.

The genes are TRBV5-8 and TRBJ1-5, with D unclear. V lost 4 bases and J lost 7, with 18 bases in between. Per the germline V gene, CDR1 is SGHTS and CDR2 is YDEGEE. This CDR3 is 15 amino acids long. The CDR3 protein is CASSLILTAGQPQHF. The CDR3 DNA sequence: TGTGCCAGCAGCCTGATTCTCACAGCTGGCCAGCCCCAGCATTTT.

This clone was recorded only once. The chain employs TRBV9 and TRBJ2-5; D may be TRBD2 (5 bases). Germline V lookup: CDR1 SGDLS, CDR2 YYNGEE. This CDR3 is built from 13 residues. The ends were cut back, 2 bases at V and 1 base at J, with 6 bases in the middle. The CDR3 loop is CASSVEGQETQYF. In DNA, the CDR3 is TGTGCCAGCAGCGTTGAGGGCCAAGAGACCCAGTACTTC.

The chain has TRBV9 and TRBJ2-5; 8 bases align to TRBD1. The closer fit of TRBJ2-7 to the DNA end suggests the J call may be wrong. The germline gives CDR1 SGDLS, CDR2 YYNGEE. The CDR3 runs to 15 residues. Written as DNA, the CDR3 is TGTGCCAGCAGCCCGGGACAGGTGGACCTCTACGAGCAGTACTTC. Translated: CASSPGQVDLYEQYF.

The rearrangement links TRBV6-4 to TRBJ2-3; D remains unclear. V was pared by 2 bases and J by 3 bases, with 9 bases between. This CDR3 spans 14 amino acids. Germline V lookup: CDR1 MRHNA, CDR2 SNTAGT. The CDR3 region has the DNA TGTGCCAGCAGTGACGGTCCCGCGACAGATACGCAGTATTTT. It yields the protein CASSDGPATDTQYF.

The rearrangement links TRBV5-1 to TRBJ2-2; TRBD1 might be the D (6 bases). V shed 4 bases and J shed 3 bases, with 16 bases lying between them. Germline V CDR1 and CDR2: SGHRS, YFSETQ. This CDR3 is built from 16 residues. CDR3 residues: CASSPPGRGDTGELFF. CDR3 DNA sequence: TGCGCCAGCAGCCCCCCGGGCAGGGGTGACACCGGGGAGCTGTTTTTT.

This clone appeared once. The chain has TRBV9 and TRBJ2-3; D is unresolved. This CDR3 has 15 amino acids. V was shortened by 0 bases and J by 4 bases, with 12 bases between the two germline ends. CDR1 SGDLS and CDR2 YYNGEE come from the germline V gene. The CDR3 loop reads CASSVASRSADTQYF. The CDR3 coding sequence is TGTGCCAGCAGCGTAGCCAGCCGGAGTGCAGATACGCAGTATTTT.

This chain joins TRBV7-9 and TRBJ2-5; 8 bases are a match to TRBD2. Germline V gives CDR1 SEHNR, CDR2 FQNEAQ (reference sequence). J was trimmed by 2 bases and V by 1 base; bases with no gene match: 3. The CDR3 extends over 15 amino acids. This CDR3 reads CASSLDSGIQETQYF. CDR3 sequence (DNA): TGTGCCAGCAGCTTAGATAGCGGGATACAAGAGACCCAGTACTTC.

V usage is TRBV5-6 and J usage is TRBJ2-2, with D possibly TRBD2 on 7 matching bases. The CDR3 sequence is 14 residues long. Germline V gives CDR1 SGHDT, CDR2 YYEEEE. V was trimmed by 0 bases and J by 5 bases, leaving 8 bases between them. The CDR3 here is CASSLEGGTGELFF. In DNA form, the CDR3 reads TGTGCCAGCAGCTTGGAGGGGGGGACCGGGGAGCTGTTTTTT.

This clone was observed a handful of times. The chain uses TRBV5-6 and TRBJ2-3; 10 nucleotides line up with TRBD1. The V gene's germline CDR1 is SGHDT and CDR2 YYEEEE. J lost 7 bases, V lost 4 bases, and 6 bases had no gene match. The CDR3 has 14 residues. The CDR3, as DNA: TGTGCCAGCAGCCGATGGACAGGGGGAAATACGCAGTATTTT. As protein: CASSRWTGGNTQYF.

The chain couples TRBV7-9 to TRBJ2-3; 8 nucleotides align to TRBD2. The ends lost 5 bases at V and 0 bases at J; junction bases unmatched: 10. There are 17 residues in the CDR3. Germline-derived CDR1 and CDR2 are SEHNR and FQNEAQ (reference sequence). For the CDR3, the DNA is TGTGCCAGCAGCCCAACCGGGACTAGTGCTAGCACAGATACGCAGTATTTT. Translation: CASSPTGTSASTDTQYF.

The chain's CDR3 is CAVGGDTADTQYF. CDR3 coding DNA: TGTGCCGTGGGGGGGGATACGGCAGATACGCAGTATTTT. The chain uses TRBV10-3 and TRBJ2-3; the match to TRBD2 covers 7 bases. This CDR3 comprises 13 residues. Unmatched junction bases numbered 9, after V lost 11 bases and J lost 4 bases. Germline V gene data show CDR1 as ENHRY and CDR2 as SYGVKD.

The CDR3 is CASSLGDRGYNEQFF. DNA of the CDR3: TGTGCCAGCAGCTTAGGGGACAGGGGCTACAATGAGCAGTTCTTC. The chain joins TRBV7-2 to TRBJ2-1; 10 positions match TRBD1. The CDR3 is 15 amino acids. Germline CDR1 SGHTA, CDR2 FQGNSA. With V trimmed by 1 base and J by 3 bases, 0 bases remained unmatched.

The V call is TRBV19, the J call TRBJ2-6; 9 nucleotides match TRBD1. The V gene's germline CDR1 is LNHDA and CDR2 SQIVND (reference sequence). After removal of 6 bases from V and 1 base from J, the junction contained 7 bases not matched to a gene. The CDR3 has 17 amino acids. The CDR3 loop reads CASSTPTGGSGANVLTF. In nucleotides, the CDR3 is TGTGCCAGTAGCACTCCGACAGGGGGGTCTGGGGCCAACGTCCTGACTTTC.

The V and J genes are TRBV9 and TRBJ2-1, with 10 bases identical to TRBD2. From germline, CDR1 is SGDLS and CDR2 YYNGEE. Unmatched junction bases numbered 6, after V lost 4 bases and J lost 5 bases. CDR3 length: 15 amino acids. This chain's CDR3 is CASSLAGVSNNEQFF. The CDR3 coding sequence is TGTGCCAGCAGCCTAGCGGGAGTTTCCAACAATGAGCAGTTCTTC.

The V and J genes are TRBV6-6 and TRBJ2-1, with D possibly TRBD2 on 6 matching bases. Germline V gene lookup returns CDR1 MNHNY and CDR2 SVGAGI (reference sequence). V lost 5 bases and J lost 7, with 15 bases in between. CDR3 length: 14 amino acids. The CDR3 spells CASSLSSEGNEQFF. CDR3 in DNA: TGTGCCAGCAGTCTTTCTAGCGAAGGGAATGAGCAGTTCTTC.

The rearrangement uses TRBV30 and TRBJ2-1; D might be TRBD2 (6 bases). The CDR3 has 14 amino acids. The germline CDR1 and CDR2 sequences are GTSNPN and SVGIG (reference sequence). Trimming removed 4 bases at V and 0 bases at J, with 10 bases between. CDR3 in DNA: TGTGCCTGGAACCAGCGGGTCTCCTACAATGAGCAGTTCTTC. As protein: CAWNQRVSYNEQFF. Supplemented by reference TRBV30 and TRBJ2-1, the full variable domain reads SQTIHQWPATLVQPVGSPLSLECTVEGTSNPNLYWYRQAAGRGLQLLFYSVGIGQISSEVPQNLSASRPQDRQFILSSKKLLLSDSGFYLCAWNQRVSYNEQFFGPGTRLTVL.

In this sample, this clone turned up once. This chain links TRBV4-3 with TRBJ1-5; D ambiguous. The V gene's germline CDR1 is LGHNA and CDR2 YSLEER. Trimming removed 0 bases at V and 3 bases at J, with 3 bases between. The length of the CDR3 is 13 residues. CDR3 in amino acids: CASSQDHNQPQHF. The CDR3 region has the DNA TGCGCCAGCAGCCAAGATCACAATCAGCCCCAGCATTTT.